The T cell receptor beta chain described here comes from a study of response to subunit inactivated influenza vaccine. The CDR3 contains 14 residues. Trimming took 6 bases from V and 4 from J; bases not matched to a gene: 3. TCRdb re-analysed the RT-PCR reads in MiXCR, keeping a single row per CDR3 protein. This table holds about 620,000 distinct CDR3 sequences, around 10% found once. This same sample was also part of a study on T cells expressing NK-cell markers. That investigation notes: What made the TCR beta cDNA was 5'RACE template switching with UMIs. TCR beta repertoires came from sorted CD3+CD56+NKG2C+, CD3+CD56+NKG2C- and CD3+CD56-NKG2C+ T cells. Top CD8+ clonotypes included the dominant CD3+CD56+NKG2C+ clonotypes in 5 or 6 donors. Leadership of the CD3+CD56-NKG2C+ fraction also belonged to these clonotypes in several donors.

The sequence derives from a man aged 50 or older who received an inactivated influenza vaccine. The sample was PBMCs from blood, taken on the day of vaccination. This chain connects TRBV12-3 or TRBV12-4 to TRBJ2-5, with 12 bases that match TRBD2. CDR3 sequence (DNA): TGTGCCAGCAGGCGGACTAGCGGGGTAGAGACCCAGTACTTC. Translated, it gives CASRRTSGVETQYF.